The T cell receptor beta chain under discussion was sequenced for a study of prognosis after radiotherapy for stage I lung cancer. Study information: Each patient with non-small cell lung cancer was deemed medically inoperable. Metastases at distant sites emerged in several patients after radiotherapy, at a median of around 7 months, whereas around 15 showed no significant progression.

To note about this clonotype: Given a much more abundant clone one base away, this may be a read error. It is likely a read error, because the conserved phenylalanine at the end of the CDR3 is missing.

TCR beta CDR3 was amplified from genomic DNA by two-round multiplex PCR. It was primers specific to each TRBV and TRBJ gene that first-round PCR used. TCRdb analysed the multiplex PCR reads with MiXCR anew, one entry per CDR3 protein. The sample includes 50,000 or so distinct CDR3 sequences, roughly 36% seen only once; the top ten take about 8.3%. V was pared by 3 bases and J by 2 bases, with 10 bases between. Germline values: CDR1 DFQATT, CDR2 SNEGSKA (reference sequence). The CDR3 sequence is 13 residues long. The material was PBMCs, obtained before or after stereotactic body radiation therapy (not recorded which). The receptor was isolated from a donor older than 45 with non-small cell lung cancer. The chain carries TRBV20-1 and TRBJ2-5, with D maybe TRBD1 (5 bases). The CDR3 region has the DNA TGCAGTGCTAGTAGGGGCGGACAAGAGACCCAGTACTTA. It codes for CSASRGGQETQYL.